Presented here are 9 T cell receptor beta chains from one specimen sequenced in a study of blood T cell repertoires in COVID-19. The data were produced by immunoSEQ multiplex PCR, yet TCRdb's version contains in-frame clones alone and is incomplete. The sample has approximately 200,000 clones, 85% to 90% seen once. The specimen was peripheral blood. These receptors all come from a person aged 65-85 years with COVID-19, enrolled during active disease.

The V call is TRBV6-5, the J call TRBJ2-3, with TRBD2 matching 7 bases. The CDR3 contains 15 residues. The trim removed 3 bases at V and 2 bases at J, leaving 5 bases unmatched. Per germline, CDR1 MNHEY and CDR2 SVGAGI. CDR3 loop: CASSYLGTNTDTQYF. The CDR3 DNA follows: TGTGCCAGCAGTTATCTAGGGACTAACACAGATACGCAGTATTTT.

This clone showed up just once. The chain links TRBV19 to TRBJ2-1; 11 nucleotides line up with TRBD2. V trimming: 4 bases; J trimming: 4 bases; junction bases outside the gene matches: 9. Per the germline V gene, CDR1 is LNHDA and CDR2 is SQIVND (reference sequence). The CDR3 sequence is 17 residues long. CDR3: CASSTLAGARGYNEQFF. The CDR3 bases are TGTGCCAGTAGTACACTAGCGGGAGCGCGGGGTTACAATGAGCAGTTCTTC.

The chain combines TRBV7-2 with TRBJ2-7, with D uncertain. Looked up from germline, CDR1 is SGHTA and CDR2 is FQGNSA. V lost 2 bases and J lost 2, with 7 bases in between. CDR3 length: 13 amino acids. The DNA for the CDR3 is TGTGCCAGCAGCTTATCGCGCACCTACGAGCAGTACTTC. Translated: CASSLSRTYEQYF. Drawing the rest from reference TRBV7-2 and TRBJ2-7, the complete variable domain is GAGVSQSPSNKVTEKGKDVELRCDPISGHTALYWYRQSLGQGLEFLIYFQGNSAPDKSGLPSDRFSAERTGGSVSTLTIQRTQQEDSAVYLCASSLSRTYEQYFGPGTRLTVT.

The rearrangement joins TRBV25-1 to TRBJ1-2, with 7 nucleotides matching TRBD1. Germline V CDR1 and CDR2: MGHDK, SYGVNS. The V and J ends lost 5 bases and 3 bases, in that order; junction bases with no gene match: 9. The CDR3 is 15 residues long. The CDR3 coding sequence is TGTGCCAGCAGTAGTACAGGGGAAGGTGACTATGGCTACACCTTC. Translated: CASSSTGEGDYGYTF.

V gene TRBV19 combines with J gene TRBJ1-1; possible D gene TRBD1, 5 bases. Germline CDR1 is LNHDA and CDR2 is SQIVND (reference sequence). The CDR3 is made up of 15 amino acids. The ends were cut back, 9 bases at V and 3 bases at J, with 20 bases in the middle. DNA of the CDR3: TGTGCCAGCTTTCCTAGGGCGGGGCGTTACACTGAAGCTTTCTTT. Protein product: CASFPRAGRYTEAFF.

This chain links TRBV13 with TRBJ2-1; D gene uncertain. V was trimmed by 5 bases and J by 0 bases, leaving 14 bases between them. Germline assignment: CDR1 PRHDT and CDR2 FYEKMQ (reference sequence). CDR3 length: 16 amino acids. CDR3 in DNA: TGTGCCAGCAGCCCCTCCGGCAGGTCCTCCTACAATGAGCAGTTCTTC. Amino acids: CASSPSGRSSYNEQFF.

V gene TRBV27 combines with J gene TRBJ2-3; 12 nucleotides agree with TRBD2. In germline, CDR1 is MNHEY, CDR2 SMNVEV (reference sequence). V shed 3 bases, J shed 1 base, and the junction held 2 bases outside the gene matches. This CDR3 spans 16 amino acids. CDR3 nucleotides: TGTGCCAGCAGTTTTCGGACTAGCGGGGGCACAGATACGCAGTATTTT. Protein product: CASSFRTSGGTDTQYF.

The chain links TRBV6-1 to TRBJ2-1, with D tentatively TRBD1 (5 bases). V was clipped by 4 bases and J by 0 bases, with 13 bases between them. The CDR3 extends over 16 amino acids. Germline V gene lookup returns CDR1 MNHNS and CDR2 SASEGT. Here the CDR3 DNA reads TGTGCCAGCAGTGCCACACAGGTTAGCTCCTACAATGAGCAGTTCTTC. This translates into CASSATQVSSYNEQFF.

The chain employs TRBV6-5 and TRBJ1-2, with 7 bases matching TRBD1. The CDR3 has 14 residues. Germline V CDR1 and CDR2: MNHEY, SVGAGI. Losses at the gene ends were 2 bases for V and 2 bases for J; bases not matched to a gene: 2. CDR3 bases: TGTGCCAGCAGTTACGGGACAGAGAACTATGGCTACACCTTC. Translating gives CASSYGTENYGYTF.